A selection of T cell receptor beta chains follows, all from one sample in a study of T-cell memory formation after mild COVID-19. TCRdb reanalysed the 5' RACE reads using MiXCR and keeps one entry per CDR3 protein. The sample contains approximately 35,000 distinct CDR3 sequences, roughly 21% of which appear only once. The source material was PBMCs or a T cell subset sorted from them (not recorded which). The receptors derive from an adult who had mild COVID-19 (a few samples of this study predate the infection). Cell type and time point are not known. Both conserved end residues are part of each CDR3. The D gene is left open where the match is weak. Clone size is not always given. Where it is, it says once, few, many or a class for expanded clones.

TRBJ2-7,13,TRBV10-3,.,many,TGTGCCATCAGTGACAACCAGGTCTACGAGCAGTACTTC,CAISDNQVYEQYF
TRBJ1-2,15,TRBV24-1,TRBD1,many,TGTGCCACCAGTGACCCCCATGGGACAGAATATGGCTACACCTTC,CATSDPHGTEYGYTF
TRBJ2-5,14,TRBV5-1,TRBD2,many,TGCGCCAGCCGGCGGGAGAGTTACCAAGAGACCCAGTACTTC,CASRRESYQETQYF
TRBJ2-3,17,TRBV4-1,.,many,TGCGCCAGCAGCCAAGAACCCGCAGGGTATAGCACAGATACGCAGTATTTT,CASSQEPAGYSTDTQYF
TRBJ2-4,14,TRBV7-9,.,many,TGTGCCAGCAGCTTAAGGGAAGCCAAAAACATTCAGTACTTC,CASSLREAKNIQYF
TRBJ2-1,14,TRBV24-1,TRBD1,many,TGTGCCACCAGTGGTGTGACAGGGGCCCATGAGCAGTTCTTC,CATSGVTGAHEQFF
TRBJ2-1,17,TRBV3-1,TRBD1,.,TGTGCCAGCAGCCCATTTTCCCAGGGGGCACCGGGGAATGAGCAGTTCTTC,CASSPFSQGAPGNEQFF
TRBJ2-5,13,TRBV5-1,.,many,TGCGCCAGCAAATTAGCCGGGTCAGAGACCCAGTACTTC,CASKLAGSETQYF
TRBJ2-7,16,TRBV3-1,.,many,TGTGCCAGCAGCCAAGGCCTAATGGACAGCTCCTACGAGCAGTACTTC,CASSQGLMDSSYEQYF
TRBJ2-3,11,TRBV12-3/TRBV12-4,.,many,TGTGCCAGCAGCGTCACAGATACGCAGTATTTT,CASSVTDTQYF
TRBJ1-2,13,TRBV12-3/TRBV12-4,TRBD1,few,TGTGCCAGCAGTCTACAGGGGATCTATGGCTACACCTTC,CASSLQGIYGYTF
TRBJ1-1,12,TRBV7-9,.,many,TGTGCCAGCAGCTTAGGGAAGGATGAAGCTTTCTTT,CASSLGKDEAFF
TRBJ2-7,15,TRBV12-3/TRBV12-4,.,many,TGTGCCAGCAGTTTGATCCAAGGGAGCTCCTACGAGCAGTACTTC,CASSLIQGSSYEQYF
TRBJ2-4,13,TRBV7-2,.,many,TGTGCCAGCAGCTTTGGGGGGGCAGACATTCAGTACTTC,CASSFGGADIQYF
TRBJ2-7,15,TRBV28,TRBD1,many,TGTGCCAGCAGTGCCCGCGGGACAGGGTCCTACGAGCAGTACTTC,CASSARGTGSYEQYF
TRBJ2-3,15,TRBV30,TRBD2,many,TGTGCCTGGGGGGGGAGGGGACGAAACACAGATACGCAGTATTTT,CAWGGRGRNTDTQYF
TRBJ2-1,17,TRBV6-4,TRBD2,.,TGTGCCAGCAGTCCCCGGCTAGCGGGGGGGAGTTACAATGAGCAGTTCTTC,CASSPRLAGGSYNEQFF
TRBJ2-5,15,TRBV7-3,TRBD2,.,TGTGCCAGCAGCTTAACGGGGACTAGCGGAGAGACCCAGTACTTC,CASSLTGTSGETQYF
TRBJ2-3,16,TRBV5-4,TRBD2,many,TGTGCCAGCAGTCCGACAGCGGGAGGGTACACAGATACGCAGTATTTT,CASSPTAGGYTDTQYF
TRBJ2-7,14,TRBV19,.,once,TGTGCCAGTAGTCCCCAGGGTACGTGGAACGAGCAGTACTTC,CASSPQGTWNEQYF
TRBJ2-1,12,TRBV7-9,.,many,TGTGCCAGCAACAAAGGAGGGCATGGGCAGTTCTTC,CASNKGGHGQFF
TRBJ2-5,13,TRBV12-3/TRBV12-4,.,few,TGTGCCAGCAGTTTCAGTTCGAGGGAGACCCAGTACTTC,CASSFSSRETQYF
TRBJ1-1,15,TRBV18,.,many,TGTGCCAGCTCACCAAAACACGGCACAAACACTGAAGCTTTCTTT,CASSPKHGTNTEAFF
TRBJ2-3,15,TRBV4-3,TRBD2,.,TGCGCCAGCAGCCCAGGACTAGCGGAGTTAGATACGCAGTATTTT,CASSPGLAELDTQYF
TRBJ1-5,14,TRBV7-2,.,many,TGTGTGCGCAGCTTAAGGGGGGCTCATCAGCCCCAGCATTTT,CVRSLRGAHQPQHF
TRBJ1-1,16,TRBV12-3/TRBV12-4,.,many,TGTGCCAGCAGTGCCCTGGTCGGCGATCCTGGGCCGGAAGCTTTCTTT,CASSALVGDPGPEAFF
TRBJ2-7,15,TRBV5-4,.,.,TGTGCCAGCAGCGAGGACCCCGGAAGCTCCTACGAGCAGTACTTC,CASSEDPGSSYEQYF
TRBJ1-1,14,TRBV7-6,.,many,TGTGCCAGCAGCGGTGGGCAGTCCGCCACTGAAGCTTTCTTT,CASSGGQSATEAFF
TRBJ2-1,15,TRBV18,TRBD2,.,TGTGCCAGCTCACAACTAGCGGGGGGTTACAATGAGCAGTTCTTC,CASSQLAGGYNEQFF
TRBJ1-1,16,TRBV18,TRBD1,many,TGTGCCAGCTCACCCGGGACAGGGGGTGGATGGTCTGAAGCTTTCTTT,CASSPGTGGGWSEAFF
TRBJ1-1,13,TRBV24-1,TRBD1,many,TGTGCCACCAGTGCCACAGGGGACTTTGAAGCTTTCTTT,CATSATGDFEAFF
TRBJ2-7,14,TRBV12-1,.,.,TGTGCCAGCAGCTTTAGGTACGGTCCCTACGAGCAGTACTTC,CASSFRYGPYEQYF
TRBJ2-7,13,TRBV29-1,.,.,TGCAGCGTTGAAGGGGACTCTTCCTACGAGCAGTACTTC,CSVEGDSSYEQYF
TRBJ2-7,15,TRBV20-1,TRBD2,many,TGCAGTGCTAGAGAAGCTCGAGCGGGGAAAGGCGAGCAGTACTTC,CSAREARAGKGEQYF
TRBJ2-2,16,TRBV19,TRBD2,many,TGTGCCAGTCAGAGTACTAGCGGGACTAGGGCCGGGGAGCTGTTTTTT,CASQSTSGTRAGELFF
TRBJ1-1,16,TRBV20-1,.,many,TGCAGTGCTAGAGATAATCGAAGGAGTTCAGGCACTGAAGCTTTCTTT,CSARDNRRSSGTEAFF
TRBJ1-2,12,TRBV6-5,.,many,TGTGCCAGCAGAGCCGATTCCTATGGCTACACCTTC,CASRADSYGYTF
TRBJ2-3,12,TRBV29-1,.,.,TGCAGCGTTGAGGCCCTCACAGATACGCAGTATTTT,CSVEALTDTQYF
TRBJ2-7,13,TRBV5-1,.,.,TGCGCCAGCAGCTTGGGGGTCGGCTACGAGCAGTACTTC,CASSLGVGYEQYF
TRBJ2-3,12,TRBV10-3,.,many,TGTGCCATCAGCGACACCGGGGATACGCAGTATTTT,CAISDTGDTQYF
TRBJ1-2,15,TRBV6-5,TRBD1,.,TGTGCCAGCAGTCAGACCCTTGACAGGGGTAGTGGCTACACCTTC,CASSQTLDRGSGYTF